One TCR beta chain is described in this entry. These data originate in a study of lymphopenia after photon versus proton radiotherapy. Germline V gives CDR1 SGHVS, CDR2 FQNEAQ. CDR3 length: 18 residues. The germline V and J ends were trimmed by 4 bases and 8 bases, with 29 bases remaining between them. The table came from immunoSEQ multiplex PCR; TCRdb's copy has only in-frame clones and leaves some out. This table holds about 7,300 clones, 90% to 95% found once. The rearrangement uses TRBV7-8 and TRBJ1-2; no clear D gene. The receptor's source is a woman in her 50s with cholangiocarcinoma. Sequencing was performed on peripheral blood, taken from a patient treated with photon-based radiotherapy. CDR3 DNA: TGTGCCAGCAGCTCCATCGGCCAGTGGGCTCTCCTTTCGATCGGCTACACCTTC. Its translation: CASSSIGQWALLSIGYTF.